Detailed here is one T cell receptor (beta chain). The antigen is undetermined. The sample is drawn from a study of cytomegalovirus exposure and HLA in healthy donors. General study findings and limits: Altogether, more than 150 TCR beta chains were recorded as cytomegalovirus-associated. Later, an analysis found that TCR clusters from the first cohort tended to co-occur in the roughly 110 validation repertoires.

Using immunoSEQ multiplex PCR, the repertoire was profiled, and TCRdb retains in-frame clones only, with some absent. The sample has about 120,000 clones, approximately 88% seen once. Germline V gene lookup returns CDR1 SNHLY and CDR2 FYNNEI. This CDR3 has 13 residues. J lost 9 bases, V lost 6 bases, and 4 bases had no gene match. The chain employs TRBV2 and TRBJ1-5, with TRBD1 matching 11 bases. The TCR was taken from a woman aged 18-35 years in good health and CMV-seropositive. Sequencing used PBMCs. CDR3 nucleotides: TGTGCCAGCAGGGGACAGGGGGAATCGCCCCAGCATTTT. Amino acids: CASRGQGESPQHF. The variable domain in full, completed from reference TRBV2 and TRBJ1-5, reads EPEVTQTPSHQVTQMGQEVILRCVPISNHLYFYWYRQILGQKVEFLVSFYNNEISEKSEIFDDQFSVERPDGSNFTLKIRSTKLEDSAMYFCASRGQGESPQHFGDGTRLSIL.